This entry describes one T cell receptor (beta chain). The data derive from a study of CXCR3-negative and CXCR3-positive naive CD8 T cells. This CDR3 has 15 residues. Libraries of TRB cDNA were made by 5' RACE and carried UMIs. From the 5' RACE reads, TCRdb lists one entry per CDR3 protein and no DNA. Its table lists around 90,000 distinct CDR3 sequences. Subsets of CD8+ T cells were each sorted in triplicate at 300,000 cells apiece. The chain employs TRBV21-1 and TRBJ2-7; there is no DNA to check the TCRdb D call of TRBD2. TRBV21-1 is assigned pseudogene status. This TCR came from a human donor in good health. Some clones in this sample may be carry-over from other donors' samples. The sequencing sample was made of naive CXCR3- CD8+ T cells from blood. The subset here: CD45RO-CCR7+CD27+CD95- naive CD8+ T cells lacking CXCR3 (TNR3-). CDR3: CASSKGLGGPYEQYF.